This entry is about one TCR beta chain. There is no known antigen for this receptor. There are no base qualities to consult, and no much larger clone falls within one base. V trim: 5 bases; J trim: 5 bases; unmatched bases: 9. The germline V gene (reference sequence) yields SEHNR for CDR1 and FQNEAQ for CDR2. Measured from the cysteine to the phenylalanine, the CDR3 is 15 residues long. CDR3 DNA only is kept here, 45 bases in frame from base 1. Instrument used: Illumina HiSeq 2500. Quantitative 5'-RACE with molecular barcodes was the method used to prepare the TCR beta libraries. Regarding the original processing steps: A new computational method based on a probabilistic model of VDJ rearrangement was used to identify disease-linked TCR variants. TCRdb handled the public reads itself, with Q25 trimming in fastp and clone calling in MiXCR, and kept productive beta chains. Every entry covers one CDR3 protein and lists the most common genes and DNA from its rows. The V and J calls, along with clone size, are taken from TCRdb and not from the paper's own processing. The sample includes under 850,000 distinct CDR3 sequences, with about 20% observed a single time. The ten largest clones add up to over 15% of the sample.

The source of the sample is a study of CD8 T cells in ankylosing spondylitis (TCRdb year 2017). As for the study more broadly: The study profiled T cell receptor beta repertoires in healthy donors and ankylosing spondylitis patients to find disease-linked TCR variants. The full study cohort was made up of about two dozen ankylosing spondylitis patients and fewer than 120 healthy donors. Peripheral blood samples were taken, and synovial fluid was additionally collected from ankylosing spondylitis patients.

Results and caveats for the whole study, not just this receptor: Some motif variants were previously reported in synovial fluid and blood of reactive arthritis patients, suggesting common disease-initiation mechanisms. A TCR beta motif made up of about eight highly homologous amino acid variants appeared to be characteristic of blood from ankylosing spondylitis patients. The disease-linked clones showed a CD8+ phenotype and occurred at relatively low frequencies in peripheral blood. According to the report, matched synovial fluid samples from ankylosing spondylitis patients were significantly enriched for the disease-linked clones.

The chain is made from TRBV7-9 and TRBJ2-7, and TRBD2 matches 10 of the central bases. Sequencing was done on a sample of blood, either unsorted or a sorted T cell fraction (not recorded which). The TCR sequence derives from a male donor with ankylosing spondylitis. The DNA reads TGTGCCAGCAGCCCACAGCGGGGGGGCGTCCACGAGCAGTACTTC. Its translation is CASSPQRGGVHEQYF.